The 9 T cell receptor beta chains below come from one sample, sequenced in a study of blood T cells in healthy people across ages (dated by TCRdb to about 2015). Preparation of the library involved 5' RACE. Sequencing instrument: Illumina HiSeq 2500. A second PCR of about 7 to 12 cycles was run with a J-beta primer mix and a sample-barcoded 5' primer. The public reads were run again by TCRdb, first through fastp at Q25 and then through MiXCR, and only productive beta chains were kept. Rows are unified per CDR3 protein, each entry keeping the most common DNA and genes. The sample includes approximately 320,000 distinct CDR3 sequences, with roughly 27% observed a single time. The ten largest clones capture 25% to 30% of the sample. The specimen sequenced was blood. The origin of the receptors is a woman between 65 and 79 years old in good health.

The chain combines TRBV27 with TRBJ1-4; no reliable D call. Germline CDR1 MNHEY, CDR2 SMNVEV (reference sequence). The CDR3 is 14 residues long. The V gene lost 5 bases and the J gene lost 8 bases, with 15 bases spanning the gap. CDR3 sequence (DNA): TGTGCCAGCAGTCCGGAGGGCGTCGTGGAAAAACTGTTTTTT. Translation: CASSPEGVVEKLFF.

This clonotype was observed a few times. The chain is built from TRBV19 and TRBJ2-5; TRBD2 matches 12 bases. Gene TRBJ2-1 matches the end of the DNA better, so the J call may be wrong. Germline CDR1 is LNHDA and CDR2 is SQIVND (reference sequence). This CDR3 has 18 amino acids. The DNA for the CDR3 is TGTGCCAGTAGTCGCCAATCCTCTAGCGGGAGGGCCTCGAGCGAGCAGTTCTTC. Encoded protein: CASSRQSSSGRASSEQFF.

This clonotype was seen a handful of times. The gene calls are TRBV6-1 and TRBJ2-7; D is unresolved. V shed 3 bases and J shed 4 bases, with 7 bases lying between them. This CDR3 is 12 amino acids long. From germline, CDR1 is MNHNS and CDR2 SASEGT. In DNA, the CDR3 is TGTGCCAGCAGTGAGTGGCAGTACGAGCAGTACTTC. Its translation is CASSEWQYEQYF.

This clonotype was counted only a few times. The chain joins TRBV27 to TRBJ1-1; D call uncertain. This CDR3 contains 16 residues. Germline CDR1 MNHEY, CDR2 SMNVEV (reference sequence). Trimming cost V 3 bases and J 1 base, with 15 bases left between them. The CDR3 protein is CASSFRIPTGNTEAFF. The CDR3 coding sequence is TGTGCCAGCAGTTTTAGGATCCCGACCGGGAACACTGAAGCTTTCTTT.

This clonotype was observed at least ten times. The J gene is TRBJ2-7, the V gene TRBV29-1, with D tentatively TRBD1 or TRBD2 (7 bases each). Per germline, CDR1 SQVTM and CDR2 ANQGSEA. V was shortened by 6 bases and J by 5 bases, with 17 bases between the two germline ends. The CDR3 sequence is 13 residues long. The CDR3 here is CSVKTGRVHEQYF. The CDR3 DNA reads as TGCAGCGTGAAGACAGGGAGGGTCCACGAGCAGTACTTC.

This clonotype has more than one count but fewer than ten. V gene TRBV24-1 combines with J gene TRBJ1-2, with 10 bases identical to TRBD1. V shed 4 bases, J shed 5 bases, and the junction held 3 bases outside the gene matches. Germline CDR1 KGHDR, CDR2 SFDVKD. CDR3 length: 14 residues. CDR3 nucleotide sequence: TGTGCCACCAGTGACCAGGACAGGGGGTATGGCTACACCTTC. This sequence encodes CATSDQDRGYGYTF.

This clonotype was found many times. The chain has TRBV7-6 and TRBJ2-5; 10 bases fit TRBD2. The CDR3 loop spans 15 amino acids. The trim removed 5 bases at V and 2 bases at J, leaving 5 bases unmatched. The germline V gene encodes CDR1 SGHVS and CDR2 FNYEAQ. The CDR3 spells CASSLRTSGQETQYF. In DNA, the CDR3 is TGTGCCAGCAGCCTCCGGACTAGCGGACAAGAGACCCAGTACTTC.

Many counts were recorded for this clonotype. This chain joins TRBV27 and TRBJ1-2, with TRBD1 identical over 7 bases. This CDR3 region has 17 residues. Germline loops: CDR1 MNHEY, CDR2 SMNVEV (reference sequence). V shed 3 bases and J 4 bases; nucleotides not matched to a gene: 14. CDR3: CASSFQNVAGGIYGYTF. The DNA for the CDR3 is TGTGCCAGCAGTTTCCAAAATGTGGCAGGGGGGATCTATGGCTACACCTTC.

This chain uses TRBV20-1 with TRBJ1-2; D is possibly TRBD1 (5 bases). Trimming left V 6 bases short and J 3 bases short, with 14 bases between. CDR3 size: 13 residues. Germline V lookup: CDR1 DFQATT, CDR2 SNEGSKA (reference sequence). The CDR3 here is CSAPGFRHYGYTF. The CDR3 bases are TGCAGTGCCCCAGGGTTTCGTCACTATGGCTACACCTTC.